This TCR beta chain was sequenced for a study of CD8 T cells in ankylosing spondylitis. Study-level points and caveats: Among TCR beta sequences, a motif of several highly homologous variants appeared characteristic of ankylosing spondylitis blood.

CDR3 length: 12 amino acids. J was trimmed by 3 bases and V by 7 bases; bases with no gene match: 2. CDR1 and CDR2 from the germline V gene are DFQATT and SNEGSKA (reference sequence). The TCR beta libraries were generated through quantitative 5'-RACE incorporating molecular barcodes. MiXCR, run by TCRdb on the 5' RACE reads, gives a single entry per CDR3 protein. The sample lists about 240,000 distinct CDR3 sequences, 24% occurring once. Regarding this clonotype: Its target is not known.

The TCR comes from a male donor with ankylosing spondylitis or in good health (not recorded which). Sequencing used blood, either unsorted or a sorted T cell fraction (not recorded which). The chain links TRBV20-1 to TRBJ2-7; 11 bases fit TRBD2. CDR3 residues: CSGTSGGYEQYF. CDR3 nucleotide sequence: TGCAGTGGAACTAGCGGGGGCTACGAGCAGTACTTC.